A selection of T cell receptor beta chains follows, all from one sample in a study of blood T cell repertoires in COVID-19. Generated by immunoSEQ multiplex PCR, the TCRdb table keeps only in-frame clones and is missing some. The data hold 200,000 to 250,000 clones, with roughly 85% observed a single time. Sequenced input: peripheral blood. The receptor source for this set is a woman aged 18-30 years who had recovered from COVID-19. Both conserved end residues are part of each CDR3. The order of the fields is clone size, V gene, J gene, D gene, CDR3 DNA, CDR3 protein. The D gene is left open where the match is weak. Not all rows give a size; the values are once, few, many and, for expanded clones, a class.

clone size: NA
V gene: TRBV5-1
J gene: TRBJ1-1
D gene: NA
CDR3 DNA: TGCGCCAGCAGCTTGGCCGGACACCTCACTGAAGCTTTCTTT
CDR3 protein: CASSLAGHLTEAFF

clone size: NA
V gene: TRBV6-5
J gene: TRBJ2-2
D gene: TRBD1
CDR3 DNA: TGTGCCAGCAGTCTCGGACAGGGGGCGACCGGGGAGCTGTTTTTT
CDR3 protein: CASSLGQGATGELFF

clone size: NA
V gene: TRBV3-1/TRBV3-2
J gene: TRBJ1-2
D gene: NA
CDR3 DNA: TGTGCCAGCAGCCAAGTGGGGCAGGCTAACTATGGCTACACCTTC
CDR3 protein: CASSQVGQANYGYTF

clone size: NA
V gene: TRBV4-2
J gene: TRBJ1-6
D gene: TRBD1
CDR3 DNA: TGTGCCAGCAGCCAAGGGGACAGGGGGACTTCACCCCTCCACTTT
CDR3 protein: CASSQGDRGTSPLHF

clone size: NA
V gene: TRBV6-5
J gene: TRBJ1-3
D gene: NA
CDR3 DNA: TGTGCCAGTAACGAGGGATACTCTGGAAACACCATATATTTT
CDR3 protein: CASNEGYSGNTIYF

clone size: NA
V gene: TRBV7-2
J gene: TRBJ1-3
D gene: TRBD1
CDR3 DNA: TGTGCCAGCAGCTTAGGTACACAGGGGTATGGAAACACCATATATTTT
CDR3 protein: CASSLGTQGYGNTIYF

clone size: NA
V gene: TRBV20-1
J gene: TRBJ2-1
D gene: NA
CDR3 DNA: TGCAGTGCTAGTCCCCCGGGAATCCCCTACAATGAGCAGTTCTTC
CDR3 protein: CSASPPGIPYNEQFF

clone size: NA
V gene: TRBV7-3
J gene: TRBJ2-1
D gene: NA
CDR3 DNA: TGTGCCAGCAGGATTCAGGGCGCTGAGCAGTTCTTC
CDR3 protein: CASRIQGAEQFF

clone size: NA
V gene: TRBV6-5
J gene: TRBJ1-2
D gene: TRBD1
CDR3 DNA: TGTGCCAGCAGTTACCTAAACAGGGGCTATGGCTACACCTTC
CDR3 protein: CASSYLNRGYGYTF

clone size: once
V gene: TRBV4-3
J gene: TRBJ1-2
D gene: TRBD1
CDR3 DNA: TGCGCCAGCAGAGACAGGGGTACGAACTATGGCTACACCTTC
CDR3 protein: CASRDRGTNYGYTF

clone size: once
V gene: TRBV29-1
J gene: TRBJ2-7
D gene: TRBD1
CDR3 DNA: TGCAGCGTTGAGTTCCGGGACAGGGGCACCTACGAGCAGTACTTC
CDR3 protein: CSVEFRDRGTYEQYF

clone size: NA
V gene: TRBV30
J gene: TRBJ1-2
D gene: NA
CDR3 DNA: TGTGCCTGGACATCCTTTACAGGGAGCGATGGCTACACCTTC
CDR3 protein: CAWTSFTGSDGYTF

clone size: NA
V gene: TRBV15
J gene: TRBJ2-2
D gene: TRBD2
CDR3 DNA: TGTGCCACCAGCAGGGAGGGAGCGGGAACCGCGAACACCGGGGAGCTGTTTTTT
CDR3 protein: CATSREGAGTANTGELFF

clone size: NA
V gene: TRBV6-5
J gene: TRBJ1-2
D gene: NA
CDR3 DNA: TGTGCCTCAGCGGGCAGGGAGGACTATGGCTACACCTTC
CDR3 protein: CASAGREDYGYTF

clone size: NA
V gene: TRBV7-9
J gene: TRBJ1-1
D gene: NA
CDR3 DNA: TGTGCCAGCAGCCCCGCTTGGCCTGAAGCTTTCTTT
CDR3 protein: CASSPAWPEAFF

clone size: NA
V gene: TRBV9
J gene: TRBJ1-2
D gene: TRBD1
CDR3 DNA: TGTGCCAGCAGCGCTTGGGACAGAGGCTACACCTTC
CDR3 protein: CASSAWDRGYTF

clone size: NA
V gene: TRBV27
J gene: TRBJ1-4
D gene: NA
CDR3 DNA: TGTGCCAGCAGTTTTTGGACAGACGGAAAACTGTTTTTT
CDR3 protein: CASSFWTDGKLFF

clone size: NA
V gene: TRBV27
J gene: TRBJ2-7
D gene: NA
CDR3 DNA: TGTGCCAGCAGTTTTGCACCCAGCTTCAGGGACGAGCAGTACTTC
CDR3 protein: CASSFAPSFRDEQYF

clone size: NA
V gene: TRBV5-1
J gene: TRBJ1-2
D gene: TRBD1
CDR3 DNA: TGCGCCAGCAGCTTACAGGGGGAAGTTCCCTTTAGCTATGGCTACACCTTC
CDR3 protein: CASSLQGEVPFSYGYTF

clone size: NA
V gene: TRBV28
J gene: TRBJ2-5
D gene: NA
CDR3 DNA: TGTGCCAGCAACCCCGCAGGGGAGGGAGTCAAGTACTTC
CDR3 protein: CASNPAGEGVKYF

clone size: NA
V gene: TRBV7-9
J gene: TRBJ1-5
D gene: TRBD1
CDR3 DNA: TGTGCCAGCAGCTCGCCGGGACAGGGTGCTCAGCCCCAGCATTTT
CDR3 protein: CASSSPGQGAQPQHF

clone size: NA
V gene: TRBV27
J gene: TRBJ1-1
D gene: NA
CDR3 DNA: TGTGCCAGCAGTTTATCTGGCCCGAACACTGAAGCTTTCTTT
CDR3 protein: CASSLSGPNTEAFF

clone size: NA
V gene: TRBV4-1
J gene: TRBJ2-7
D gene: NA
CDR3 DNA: TGCGCCAGCAGCCAAGGCCGGGGGTTCCTCTACGAGCAGTACTTC
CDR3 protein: CASSQGRGFLYEQYF

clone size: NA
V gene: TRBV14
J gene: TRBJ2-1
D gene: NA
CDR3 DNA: TGTGCCAGCAGCCGTGGGACTTCCTACAATGAGCAGTTCTTC
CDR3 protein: CASSRGTSYNEQFF

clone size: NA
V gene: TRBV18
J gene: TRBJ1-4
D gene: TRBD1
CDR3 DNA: TGTGCCAGCTCACGACAGGGGGCGCGAGAAAAACTGTTTTTT
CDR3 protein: CASSRQGAREKLFF

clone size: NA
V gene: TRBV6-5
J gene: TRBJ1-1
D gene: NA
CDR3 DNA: TGTGCCAGCAGTTACAATGGGGGGGGGAGGACTGAAGCTTTCTTT
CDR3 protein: CASSYNGGGRTEAFF